Presented here are 23 T cell receptor beta chains from one specimen sequenced in a study of CD8 T cells in ankylosing spondylitis. Each CDR3 protein gets one entry after TCRdb re-called the 5' RACE reads with MiXCR. The table records 200,000 to 250,000 distinct CDR3 sequences, about 10% of them present only once. The sequencing input was blood, either unsorted or a sorted T cell fraction (not recorded which). The origin of the receptors is a male donor with ankylosing spondylitis or in good health (not recorded which).

The chain couples TRBV3-1 to TRBJ2-3; 13 positions agree with TRBD2. V was pared by 3 bases and J by 7 bases, with 16 bases of the junction left unmatched. The CDR3 consists of 19 residues. Germline V gives CDR1 LGHDT, CDR2 YNNKEL (reference sequence). The CDR3 DNA reads TGTGCCAGCAGCCACGGGACTAGCGGGGAATATGAGGGGGGATATACGCAGTATTTT. Residues: CASSHGTSGEYEGGYTQYF.

In its sample, this clonotype was seen many times. CDR3 sequence (DNA): TGCAGTGCTAGACCCCCGGCGGGGTACACCTTC. This gives the protein CSARPPAGYTF. V is TRBV20-1 and J is TRBJ1-2; no firm D call. Germline CDR1 and CDR2: DFQATT and SNEGSKA (reference sequence). CDR3 length: 11 amino acids. The V gene lost 2 bases and the J gene lost 11 bases, with 12 bases spanning the gap.

The chain joins TRBV6-1 to TRBJ2-7, with D uncertain. The germline V and J ends were trimmed by 6 bases and 0 bases, with 18 bases remaining between them. Per the germline V gene, CDR1 is MNHNS and CDR2 is SASEGT. The CDR3 runs to 16 residues. The DNA for the CDR3 is TGTGCCAGCAGCCCCCAGAGACGGACGGCCTCCTACGAGCAGTACTTC. It codes for CASSPQRRTASYEQYF.

This clonotype was seen many times. J is TRBJ2-5 and V is TRBV3-1; TRBD1 might be the D (6 bases). The CDR3 runs to 16 residues. CDR1 LGHDT and CDR2 YNNKEL come from the germline V gene (reference sequence). V gave up 4 bases and J gave up 5 bases, with 20 bases separating them. CDR3 sequence reads: CASSPGASASVETQYF. The CDR3 DNA reads as TGTGCCAGCAGCCCAGGGGCGTCCGCGAGTGTCGAGACCCAGTACTTC.

This clonotype was detected ten times or more. V is TRBV5-1 and J is TRBJ2-2; the match to TRBD1 covers 10 bases. The CDR3 is made up of 14 amino acids. V was clipped by 3 bases and J by 7 bases; unmatched bases: 3. The germline V gene has CDR1 SGHRS and CDR2 YFSETQ. This chain's CDR3 is CASSSGTGDGELFF. The CDR3, as DNA: TGCGCCAGCAGCTCCGGGACAGGGGACGGGGAGCTGTTTTTT.

This clonotype was observed a handful of times. The chain carries TRBV7-6 and TRBJ1-3; 7 positions match TRBD1. The germline V gene has CDR1 SGHVS and CDR2 FNYEAQ. The CDR3 contains 13 residues. With V trimmed by 5 bases and J by 7 bases, 5 bases remained unmatched. The CDR3 loop reads CASSTGVGNTIYF. Written as DNA, the CDR3 is TGTGCCAGCAGCACAGGGGTGGGCAACACCATATATTTT.

This clonotype is judged medium-sized. The V call is TRBV20-1, the J call TRBJ1-6, with 11 bases aligning to TRBD1. J lost 6 bases, V lost 5 bases, and 6 bases had no gene match. CDR1 is DFQATT, CDR2 SNEGSKA, per germline (reference sequence). The CDR3 spans 15 residues. This CDR3 is CSASPGQGVNSPLHF. The CDR3 coding sequence is TGCAGTGCTTCTCCGGGACAGGGGGTTAATTCACCCCTCCACTTT.

Only a few counts were recorded for this clonotype. The chain uses TRBV29-1 and TRBJ2-7, with D perhaps TRBD2 (5 bases). The CDR3 covers 14 residues. CDR1 is SQVTM and CDR2 is ANQGSEA in the germline V gene. The V end lost 2 bases, the J end lost 7 bases, and 18 bases lay between the germline ends. In DNA, the CDR3 is TGCAGCGTTGAATACAAGGGCGGGCGCGGGGAGCAGTACTTC. The encoded protein is CSVEYKGGRGEQYF.

This clonotype was counted ten times or more. This chain joins TRBV5-6 and TRBJ2-3, with D possibly TRBD2 on 6 matching bases. The germline V gene encodes CDR1 SGHDT and CDR2 YYEEEE. The CDR3 sequence is 14 residues long. V was pared by 0 bases and J by 6 bases, with 11 bases between. In DNA form, the CDR3 reads TGTGCCAGCAGCTTGGGACTAGAAGTGGATACGCAGTATTTT. Its protein product is CASSLGLEVDTQYF.

This clonotype was counted ten times or more. This chain connects TRBV7-8 to TRBJ2-1; the match to TRBD2 covers 7 bases. With 3 bases clipped from V and 6 bases from J, the junction kept 5 bases outside the gene matches. Germline-derived CDR1 and CDR2 are SGHVS and FQNEAQ. The CDR3 runs 14 residues. In DNA, the CDR3 is TGTGCCAGCAGCTTCCCCCAGCGGGGCAATGAGCAGTTCTTC. It yields the protein CASSFPQRGNEQFF.

This clonotype was counted a few times. V gene TRBV18 combines with J gene TRBJ1-1; 7 bases agree with TRBD1. CDR1 is KGHSH, CDR2 LQKENI, per germline. The CDR3 has 14 residues. The V gene end was trimmed by 3 bases and the J gene end by 11 bases; junction bases not matched to a gene: 12. The CDR3 here is CASSPSRTDREAFF. DNA for the CDR3: TGTGCCAGCTCACCTAGCCGAACCGACAGGGAGGCTTTCTTT.

The chain recombines TRBV19 with TRBJ2-5; D unresolved. The germline gives CDR1 LNHDA, CDR2 SQIVND (reference sequence). Trimming shortened V by 5 bases and J by 2 bases, and 12 bases separated the two germline ends. The CDR3 covers 14 residues. CDR3 sequence: CASSPAVIQETQYF. Written as DNA, the CDR3 is TGTGCCAGTAGTCCGGCGGTTATACAAGAGACCCAGTACTTC. Together with reference TRBV19 and TRBJ2-5, the CDR3 gives the full variable domain: DGGITQSPKYLFRKEGQNVTLSCEQNLNHDAMYWYRQDPGQGLRLIYYSQIVNDFQKGDIAEGYSVSREKKESFPLTVTSAQKNPTAFYLCASSPAVIQETQYFGPGTRLLVL.

This clonotype has a count of ten or more. V is TRBV7-2 and J is TRBJ2-2, with D uncertain. The V and J ends lost 5 bases and 3 bases respectively, with 4 bases between them. This CDR3 spans 12 amino acids. Germline CDR1 is SGHTA and CDR2 is FQGNSA. Here the CDR3 reads CASSTDTGELFF. The CDR3 coding sequence is TGTGCCAGCAGCACCGACACCGGGGAGCTGTTTTTT.

This clonotype has at least ten counts. V gene TRBV27 combines with J gene TRBJ2-7; no definite D call. CDR3 length equals 13 residues. Trimming took 4 bases from V and 0 from J, leaving 7 bases between them. Per germline, CDR1 MNHEY and CDR2 SMNVEV (reference sequence). CDR3 amino acids: CASSSRSSYEQYF. CDR3 bases: TGTGCCAGCAGTTCTAGGAGCTCCTACGAGCAGTACTTC.

This clonotype was counted between two and nine times. The genes are TRBV7-3 and TRBJ2-1; 12 nucleotides agree with TRBD2. This CDR3 comprises 18 residues. The trim removed 1 base at V and 10 bases at J, leaving 14 bases unmatched. Looked up from germline, CDR1 is SGHTA and CDR2 is FQGTGA. The chain's CDR3 is CASSLNLAGGLGEYEQFF. The CDR3 nucleotides are TGTGCCAGCAGCTTAAATCTAGCGGGGGGGCTGGGGGAATACGAGCAGTTCTTC.

The chain is built from TRBV12-3 or TRBV12-4 and TRBJ1-5; D possibly corresponds to TRBD1 (6 bases). V lost 1 base and J 4 bases, leaving 8 bases between the germline ends. The CDR3 has 14 amino acids. CDR3 region: CASSLGDKNQPQHF. DNA for the CDR3: TGTGCCAGCAGTTTAGGGGACAAGAATCAGCCCCAGCATTTT.

Notes on this clonotype: Its ends do not fully match the called genes, so a read error is possible. The chain is built from TRBV20-1 and TRBJ2-1; 9 bases are a match to TRBD2. From germline, CDR1 is DFQATT and CDR2 SNEGSKA (reference sequence). The CDR3 has 20 residues. CDR3 protein: CCARDSLTVVSGGPYNEQFF. The CDR3 DNA sequence: TGCTGTGCTAGAGATAGTTTAACCGTGGTCAGCGGGGGGCCCTACAATGAGCAGTTCTTC.

Points on this clonotype: This may stem from a read error, because a much larger clone lies one nucleotide away. The chain has TRBV28 and TRBJ2-3; weak D call: TRBD1 (5 bases). CDR3 length: 12 residues. Germline V gene sequence: CDR1 MDHEN, CDR2 SYDVKM. The CDR3 region has the DNA TGTACCAGCAGTTCCACAGGTCACTCGGACCATTTT. Residues: CTSSSTGHSDHF.

This clonotype appeared a few times. This chain connects TRBV11-1 to TRBJ2-3, with 9 bases lining up with TRBD2. The trim removed 10 bases at V and 7 bases at J, leaving 15 bases unmatched. The length of the CDR3 is 15 residues. Germline loops: CDR1 SGHAT, CDR2 FQDESV (reference sequence). The CDR3 loop is CATYPLRGGLNTQYF. CDR3 nucleotides: TGTGCCACCTACCCTTTGCGGGGGGGCCTCAATACGCAGTATTTT.

This clonotype has a count of ten or more. The J gene is TRBJ2-1, the V gene TRBV5-1, with D possibly being TRBD2 (5 bases). Trimming took off 4 bases at V and 4 bases at J, with 12 bases between the two ends. The CDR3 is 14 amino acids. Germline lookup yields CDR1 SGHRS and CDR2 YFSETQ. CDR3 sequence reads: CASSQLGNYNEQFF. In DNA, the CDR3 is TGCGCCAGCAGCCAACTAGGGAATTACAATGAGCAGTTCTTC.

CDR3 DNA: TGCGCCAGCAGCTCGCTCTCTCCGGAAAGTCAAGGCTACACCTTC. This translates into CASSSLSPESQGYTF. The rearrangement uses TRBV5-1 and TRBJ1-2; the D is unclear. With 3 bases removed from V and 8 bases from J, the gap between germline ends came to 20 bases. Per the germline V gene, CDR1 is SGHRS and CDR2 is YFSETQ. This CDR3 contains 15 residues.

In its sample, this clonotype was seen a few times. The V gene is TRBV5-4, the J gene TRBJ1-3, with D possibly being TRBD1 (6 bases). V was pared by 6 bases and J by 1 base, with 8 bases between. Germline CDR1 reads SGHNT; CDR2 reads YYREEE (reference sequence). The CDR3 totals 13 residues. The CDR3 DNA follows: TGTGCCAGCACACAGGGTTCTGGAAACACCATATATTTT. It specifies CASTQGSGNTIYF.

This clonotype was detected a few times. The chain has TRBV7-2 and TRBJ2-4; 8 nucleotides agree with TRBD2. Germline CDR1 SGHTA, CDR2 FQGNSA. Trimming at V came to 5 bases and at J to 15 bases, leaving 12 bases not matched to a gene. This CDR3 has 13 amino acids. DNA of the CDR3: TGTGCCAGCAGCCCATATAGCGGGGACTCTCGGTACTTC. Encoded protein: CASSPYSGDSRYF.